The sequence of this T cell receptor beta chain was determined in a study of shared clonotypes between healthy human individuals. Deletions cut 4 bases from V and 2 bases from J, with 12 bases between. The CDR3 runs 14 residues. The germline gives CDR1 SGHAT, CDR2 FQDESV (reference sequence). General study findings and limits: The expectation was that sequencing depth would affect clonotype sharing among donors.

Donation came from healthy HIV-negative adults that had no recent acute infections or vaccinations. Both subsets, CD45RA+ naive and CD45RA-negative memory, were split from the CD4+ cells. Each subset's genomic DNA was split evenly across several immunoSEQ plates. This table comes from immunoSEQ multiplex PCR, and its TCRdb copy is limited to in-frame clones, with some not included. This table holds roughly 1,000,000 clones, roughly 74% found once. As concerns this clone: Its antigen is unidentified.

The clonotype comes from a man younger than 35 in good health. Some clones in this sample may be carry-over from other donors' samples. The chain employs TRBV11-1 and TRBJ2-7; maybe TRBD1 (6 bases). Sequenced: memory CD4+ T cells from PBMCs. The subset is: CD45RA-negative fraction. CDR3 protein: CASSSNRETYEQYF. The DNA of the CDR3 is TGTGCCAGCAGCTCAAACAGGGAGACCTACGAGCAGTACTTC.